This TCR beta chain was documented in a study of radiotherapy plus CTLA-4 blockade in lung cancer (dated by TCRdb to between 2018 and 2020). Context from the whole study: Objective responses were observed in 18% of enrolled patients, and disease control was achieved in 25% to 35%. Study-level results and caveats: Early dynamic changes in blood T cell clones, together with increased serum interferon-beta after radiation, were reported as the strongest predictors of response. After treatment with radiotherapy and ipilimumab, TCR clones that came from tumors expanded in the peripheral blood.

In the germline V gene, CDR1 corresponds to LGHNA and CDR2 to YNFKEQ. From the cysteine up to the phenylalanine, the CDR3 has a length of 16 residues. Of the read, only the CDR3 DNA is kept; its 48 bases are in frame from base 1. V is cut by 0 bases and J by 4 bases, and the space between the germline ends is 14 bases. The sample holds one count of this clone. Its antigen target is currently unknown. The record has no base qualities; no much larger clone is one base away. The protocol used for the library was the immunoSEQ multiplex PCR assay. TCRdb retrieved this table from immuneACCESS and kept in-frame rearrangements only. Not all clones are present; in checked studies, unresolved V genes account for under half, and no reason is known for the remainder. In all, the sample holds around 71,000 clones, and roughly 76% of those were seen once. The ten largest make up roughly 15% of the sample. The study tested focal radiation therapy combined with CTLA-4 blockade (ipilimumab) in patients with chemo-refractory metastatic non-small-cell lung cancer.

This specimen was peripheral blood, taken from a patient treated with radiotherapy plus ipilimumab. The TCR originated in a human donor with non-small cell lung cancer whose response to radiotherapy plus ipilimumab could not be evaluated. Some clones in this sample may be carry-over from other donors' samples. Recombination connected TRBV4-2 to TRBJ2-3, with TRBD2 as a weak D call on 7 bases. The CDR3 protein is CASSQDRRGAADTQYF. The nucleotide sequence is TGTGCCAGCAGCCAAGATCGCCGGGGGGCAGCAGATACGCAGTATTTT.